This entry lists 26 T cell receptor beta chains sequenced from one sample in a study of CXCR3-negative and CXCR3-positive naive CD8 T cells. Libraries of TRB cDNA were made by 5' RACE and carried UMIs. Following a re-call of the 5' RACE reads, TCRdb has one entry per CDR3 protein and lacks DNA. This repertoire includes 150,000 or so distinct CDR3 sequences. Sequenced sample: naive CXCR3- CD8+ T cells from blood. The subset is: CD45RO-CCR7+CD27+CD95- naive CD8+ T cells lacking CXCR3 (TNR3-). These receptors were obtained from a human donor in good health. Some clones in this sample may be carry-over from other donors' samples.

The J gene is TRBJ2-1, the V gene TRBV5-6. CDR1 SGHDT and CDR2 YYEEEE come from the germline V gene. The CDR3 runs 14 residues. The CDR3 here is CASALGHSYNEQFF.

V gene TRBV20-1 combines with J gene TRBJ2-3; TCRdb calls TRBD2, which cannot be checked without DNA. CDR3 length: 18 residues. The germline gives CDR1 DFQATT, CDR2 SNEGSKA (reference sequence). The CDR3 here is CSARGVAGDTVGTDTQYF.

The CDR3 spells CASSYGDGRTEAFF. V gene TRBV6-5 combines with J gene TRBJ1-1. CDR3 size: 14 residues. Germline CDR1 is MNHEY and CDR2 is SVGAGI.

This chain connects TRBV7-2 to TRBJ1-5. This CDR3 is built from 13 residues. CDR1 is SGHTA and CDR2 is FQGNSA in the germline V gene. CDR3 amino acids: CASSPNSNQPQHF.

The chain links TRBV11-3 to TRBJ2-2. Germline V lookup: CDR1 SGHNT, CDR2 YENEEA. The CDR3 sequence is 12 residues long. This chain's CDR3 is CASTFSDGELFF.

The chain carries TRBV7-2 and TRBJ1-1; there is no DNA to check the TCRdb D call of TRBD1. In germline, CDR1 is SGHTA, CDR2 FQGNSA. This CDR3 is built from 14 residues. This CDR3 is CASSLSRGTTEAFF.

The chain couples TRBV23-1 to TRBJ2-5; TCRdb's D gene call, TRBD1, goes unchecked for lack of DNA. TRBV23-1 is an ORF, and what it does is uncertain. The length of the CDR3 is 18 residues. CDR3 amino acids: CASPPRPRTGESRETQYF.

V and J are TRBV13 and TRBJ2-7; TCRdb picks TRBD2, but there is no DNA to check that call. Per germline, CDR1 PRHDT and CDR2 FYEKMQ (reference sequence). The CDR3 contains 16 residues. The CDR3: CASSLFTSGGRYEQYF. The full variable domain, completed using reference TRBV13 and TRBJ2-7, is AAGVIQSPRHLIKEKRETATLKCYPIPRHDTVYWYQQGPGQDPQFLISFYEKMQSDKGSIPDRFSAQQFSDYHSELNMSSLELGDSALYFCASSLFTSGGRYEQYFGPGTRLTVT.

This rearrangement joins TRBV7-8 to TRBJ1-2; without DNA, the TCRdb call of TRBD1 cannot be checked. The CDR3 contains 14 residues. Germline values: CDR1 SGHVS, CDR2 FQNEAQ. The CDR3: CASGGRPTNYGYTF.

The rearrangement links TRBV7-3 to TRBJ1-2; TCRdb names TRBD1, which stays unverified in the absence of DNA. The CDR3 runs 17 residues. Germline V gene data show CDR1 as SGHTA and CDR2 as FQGTGA. CDR3 sequence reads: CASSPTTGDVRSGGYTF.

The chain employs TRBV20-1 and TRBJ1-1; TCRdb designates TRBD1, a call that cannot be tested without DNA. The germline CDR1 and CDR2 sequences are DFQATT and SNEGSKA (reference sequence). The CDR3 runs to 15 residues. CDR3 sequence reads: CSAINPGQGGPEAFF.

The V and J genes are TRBV29-1 and TRBJ2-3; TCRdb reports TRBD2, a call that lacks DNA to check it against. Germline V gene sequence: CDR1 SQVTM, CDR2 ANQGSEA. The CDR3 runs 17 residues. The CDR3 region is CSVDEVLAGGITDTQYF.

This sequence joins TRBV20-1 and TRBJ2-7; the D gene TCRdb calls, TRBD1, cannot be checked with no DNA. The germline CDR1 and CDR2 sequences are DFQATT and SNEGSKA (reference sequence). This CDR3 is built from 15 residues. The chain's CDR3 is CSARDLRTGLNEQYF.

This rearrangement joins TRBV28 to TRBJ2-3. The CDR3 consists of 14 residues. The germline gives CDR1 MDHEN, CDR2 SYDVKM. CDR3 region: CASSLYRGPDTQYF. Full variable domain (remainder filled in from reference TRBV28 and TRBJ2-3): DVKVTQSSRYLVKRTGEKVFLECVQDMDHENMFWYRQDPGLGLRLIYFSYDVKMKEKGDIPEGYSVSREKKERFSLILESASTNQTSMYLCASSLYRGPDTQYFGPGTRLTVL.

This chain connects TRBV4-1 to TRBJ1-6; no DNA is available, so the TRBD1 call from TCRdb remains unchecked. Germline V gives CDR1 MGHRA, CDR2 YSYEKL. The CDR3 extends over 15 amino acids. This CDR3 reads CASSPWGQGNSPLHF.

The J gene is TRBJ2-3, the V gene TRBV11-3; the TRBD1 assignment by TCRdb is unverifiable without DNA. The germline V gene encodes CDR1 SGHNT and CDR2 YENEEA. The CDR3 is made up of 15 amino acids. The CDR3 sequence: CASSSRDGRQDTQYF.

This chain uses TRBV6-5 with TRBJ2-1; the TCRdb D gene call, TRBD2, has no DNA to confirm it. This CDR3 contains 13 residues. Per the germline V gene, CDR1 is MNHEY and CDR2 is SVGAGI. The CDR3 protein is CASATSNANEQFF.

The gene calls are TRBV5-5 and TRBJ2-2; TCRdb calls TRBD2, which cannot be checked without DNA. This CDR3 is built from 16 residues. Per the germline V gene, CDR1 is SGHKS and CDR2 is YYEKEE (reference sequence). The CDR3 here is CASPRREGAGTGELFF.

This chain links TRBV28 with TRBJ2-6; TCRdb outputs TRBD1, but without DNA this stays unchecked. The CDR3 runs to 19 residues. The V gene's germline CDR1 is MDHEN and CDR2 SYDVKM. The CDR3: CASTSRADSSLPGANVLTF.

This chain uses TRBV6-5 with TRBJ2-1. This CDR3 has 12 residues. The germline V gene has CDR1 MNHEY and CDR2 SVGAGI. The CDR3 spells CASRHSYNEQFF.

This CDR3 reads CASSLRGAGMKNEQFF. V is TRBV5-4 and J is TRBJ2-1; absent DNA, TCRdb's TRBD1 call cannot be checked. The CDR3 has 16 amino acids. The V gene's germline CDR1 is SGHNT and CDR2 YYREEE (reference sequence).

The gene calls are TRBV12-3 or TRBV12-4 and TRBJ2-2; the TCRdb D gene call, TRBD1, has no DNA to confirm it. The CDR3 has 15 residues. CDR3 protein: CASSGQDVGTGELFF.

This rearrangement joins TRBV7-3 to TRBJ2-3; lacking DNA, the TRBD1 call made by TCRdb goes unchecked. The CDR3 extends over 15 amino acids. Germline lookup yields CDR1 SGHTA and CDR2 FQGTGA. CDR3 region: CASSQLGTDTDTQYF.

V usage is TRBV7-9 and J usage is TRBJ2-2; TCRdb outputs TRBD1, but without DNA this stays unchecked. The CDR3 runs to 16 residues. Germline V gene data show CDR1 as SEHNR and CDR2 as FQNEAQ (reference sequence). The CDR3 is CASSPLGQGRTGELFF.

The chain recombines TRBV7-9 with TRBJ2-7; the TRBD1 assignment by TCRdb is unverifiable without DNA. Germline V gene data show CDR1 as SEHNR and CDR2 as FQNEAQ (reference sequence). This CDR3 contains 15 residues. CDR3 sequence reads: CASSPRDGSSYEQYF.

The chain links TRBV5-1 to TRBJ2-2; the TCRdb D gene call, TRBD2, has no DNA to confirm it. The CDR3 consists of 17 residues. Germline V gene data show CDR1 as SGHRS and CDR2 as YFSETQ. CDR3 sequence: CASSLGTSGTNTGELFF.